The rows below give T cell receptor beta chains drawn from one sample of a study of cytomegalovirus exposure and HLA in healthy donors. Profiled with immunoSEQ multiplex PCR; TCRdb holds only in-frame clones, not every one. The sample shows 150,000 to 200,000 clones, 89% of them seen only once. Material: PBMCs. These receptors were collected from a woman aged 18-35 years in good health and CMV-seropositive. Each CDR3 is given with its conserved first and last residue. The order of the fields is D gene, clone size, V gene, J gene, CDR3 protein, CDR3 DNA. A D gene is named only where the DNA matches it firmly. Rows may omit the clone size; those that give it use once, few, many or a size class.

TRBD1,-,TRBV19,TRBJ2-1,CASSKQGADGNEQFF,TGTGCCAGTAGTAAACAGGGGGCGGATGGGAATGAGCAGTTCTTC
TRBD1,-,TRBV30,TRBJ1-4,CAWSVPRGTFNGEKLFF,TGTGCCTGGAGTGTACCCAGGGGGACCTTTAACGGTGAAAAACTGTTTTTT
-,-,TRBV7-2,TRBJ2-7,CASSLVSYEQYF,TGTGCCAGCAGCTTAGTCTCGTACGAGCAGTACTTC
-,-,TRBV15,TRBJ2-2,CATGVTGELFF,TGTGCCACCGGAGTCACCGGGGAGCTGTTTTTT
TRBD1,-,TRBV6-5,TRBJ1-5,CASSPGQGVQPQHF,TGTGCCAGCAGCCCGGGACAGGGAGTTCAGCCCCAGCATTTT
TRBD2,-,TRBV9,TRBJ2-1,CASSPSGTPYSEQFF,TGTGCCAGCAGCCCTAGCGGGACACCTTACAGTGAGCAGTTCTTC
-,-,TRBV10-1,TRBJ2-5,CASSESGGEETQYF,TGCGCCAGCAGTGAGTCTGGAGGGGAAGAGACCCAGTACTTC
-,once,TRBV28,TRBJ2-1,CASSPNFAGDEQFF,TGTGCCAGCAGTCCCAACTTCGCCGGAGATGAGCAGTTCTTC
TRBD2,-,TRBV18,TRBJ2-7,CASSLTSGIDEQYF,TGTGCCAGCTCACTTACTAGCGGGATCGACGAGCAGTACTTC
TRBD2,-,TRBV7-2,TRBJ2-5,CASSPLGTKQETQYF,TGTGCCAGCAGCCCCCTGGGGACTAAACAAGAGACCCAGTACTTC
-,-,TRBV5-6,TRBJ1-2,CASSLLAGANYGYTF,TGTGCCAGCAGCTTGTTAGCGGGGGCGAACTATGGCTACACCTTC
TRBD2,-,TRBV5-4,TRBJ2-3,CASSYPLVGGPDTQYF,TGTGCCAGCAGCTATCCCTTAGTGGGAGGGCCGGATACGCAGTATTTT
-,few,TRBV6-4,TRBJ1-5,CASSDGGAGQPQHF,TGTGCCAGCAGTGATGGAGGGGCTGGGCAGCCCCAGCATTTT
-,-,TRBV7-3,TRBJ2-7,CASSLGNLAGEQYF,TGTGCCAGCAGCTTGGGCAACCTGGCGGGGGAGCAGTACTTC
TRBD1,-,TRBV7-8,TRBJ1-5,CASRAGTGLISNQPQHF,TGTGCCAGCAGGGCCGGGACAGGGCTCATTAGCAATCAGCCCCAGCATTTT
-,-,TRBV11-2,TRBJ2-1,CASSQDYYNEQFF,TGTGCCAGCAGCCAGGACTACTACAATGAGCAGTTCTTC
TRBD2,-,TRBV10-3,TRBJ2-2,CAISESWPASGRHTGELFF,TGTGCCATCAGTGAGTCGTGGCCGGCTAGCGGGAGACACACCGGGGAGCTGTTTTTT
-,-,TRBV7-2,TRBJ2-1,CASSLDAGYEQFF,TGTGCCAGCAGCTTAGACGCAGGTTATGAGCAGTTCTTC
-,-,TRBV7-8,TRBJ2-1,CASSLEGYGSNEQFF,TGTGCCAGCAGCTTAGAGGGGTACGGGTCCAATGAGCAGTTCTTC
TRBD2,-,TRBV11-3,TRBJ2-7,CASSNGGLAVHEQYF,TGTGCCAGCAGCAACGGGGGACTAGCGGTCCACGAGCAGTACTTC
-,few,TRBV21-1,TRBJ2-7,CASSTWAGRADEQYF,TGTGCCAGCAGCACATGGGCCGGGAGAGCCGACGAGCAGTACTTC
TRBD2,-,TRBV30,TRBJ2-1,CAWNLGLAEGGEQFF,TGTGCCTGGAACCTTGGACTAGCGGAGGGGGGTGAGCAGTTCTTC